This T cell receptor (beta chain) was profiled in a study of regulatory and conventional T cells in RAG deficiency. V lost 1 base to trimming and J lost 5 bases, with 6 bases between them. CDR3 length equals 13 residues. Germline V CDR1 and CDR2: SGHNT, YENEEA. Study-level points and caveats: Patient subsets had shorter CDR3s; Omenn Treg-Tconv overlap exceeded 90%.

Only in-frame clones appear in the TCRdb table, and some are missing; sequencing was by immunoSEQ multiplex PCR. There are tens of thousands of clones in the sample; 90% occur only once, and 5% to 6.5% lies in the top ten. On this clone itself: Its antigen remains unknown.

These data also formed part of another study, on regulatory T cells. Turning to that study: The PCR used 52 TRBV and 13 TRBJ primers.

This clonotype was sampled from a human donor in good health. The genes are TRBV11-3 and TRBJ2-1, with D uncertain. The sequenced sample was CD8+ T cells sorted from blood. The CDR3: CASSLAENNEQFF. The CDR3 DNA reads TGTGCCAGCAGCTTAGCGGAGAACAATGAGCAGTTCTTC.